This note documents a single T cell receptor (beta chain) sequence. The ends lost 6 bases at V and 4 bases at J; junction bases unmatched: 9. Per germline, CDR1 MNHEY and CDR2 SMNVEV (reference sequence). CDR3 length: 16 residues. This entry is derived from a study of technical replicates of blood from a handful of donors. Repertoires were generated with immunoSEQ multiplex PCR, while TCRdb's copy carries only in-frame clones and drops some. The repertoire consists of tens of thousands of clones, with approximately 95% occurring once and the leading ten covering more than 0.25%. The gene calls are TRBV27 and TRBJ2-2, with TRBD1 matching 9 bases. This receptor was taken from a human donor in good health. Sequencing input: T cells isolated from PBMCs. The CDR3 DNA follows: TGTGCCAGCAGGGGGGACAGGGTTCGGGGCACCGGGGAGCTGTTTTTT. Translation: CASRGDRVRGTGELFF.